This TCR beta chain was identified during a study of blood T cell repertoires in COVID-19. Background on the study: Sites in the United States, Italy and Spain provided acute and convalescent COVID-19 samples.

This CDR3 has 15 residues. V shed 1 base and J shed 7 bases, with 14 bases lying between them. CDR1 is SGHTA and CDR2 is FQGNSA in the germline V gene. Source study methods: The assay estimated nucleated cells by amplifying reference gene primers. Method: immunoSEQ multiplex PCR; TCRdb's copy keeps in-frame clones and lacks some. V and J calls plus clone size are reproduced from that table; the DNA served to infer D and trimming. The sample lists fewer than 250,000 clones, 75% to 90% occurring once. The material sequenced was peripheral blood. V usage is TRBV7-2 and J usage is TRBJ1-5; D might be TRBD1 (6 bases). This sequence originates from a man aged 60-69 years who had recovered from COVID-19. CDR3 in amino acids: CASSLGGGAGQPQHF. CDR3 in DNA: TGTGCCAGCAGCTTAGGGGGGGGCGCAGGGCAGCCCCAGCATTTT.